The clone carrying this TCR beta chain was counted between two and nine times. Its antigen is undetermined. The sample is drawn from a study of T cells after yellow fever vaccination. About the research overall: Fractions of limited cellularity were prepared by means of SMART-Seq v4 Ultra Low Input. Study-wide results and limits: The booster saw the reappearance of most primary-vaccination clones (roughly 97% CD4, roughly 87% CD8). Researchers noted that a small share of clonotypes showed up in both CD4 and CD8 compartments.

Germline V gene sequence: CDR1 MGHDK, CDR2 SYGVNS. V was clipped by 4 bases and J by 3 bases; unmatched bases: 7. This CDR3 has 15 residues. The 5'RACE template-switching step produced TCR cDNA and added a universal primer site and UMIs. MiXCR, run by TCRdb on the 5' RACE reads, gives a single entry per CDR3 protein. The sample has 500,000 to 700,000 distinct CDR3 sequences, about 19% seen once. The chain has TRBV25-1 and TRBJ2-7; 9 bases map to TRBD1. The sequences come from PBMCs, collected 15 days after the yellow fever booster vaccination. The TCR originated in a young man who received the YFV17D yellow fever vaccine. This CDR3 is CASSAPGQGIYEQYF. Here the CDR3 DNA reads TGTGCCAGCAGTGCTCCGGGACAGGGTATCTACGAGCAGTACTTC.